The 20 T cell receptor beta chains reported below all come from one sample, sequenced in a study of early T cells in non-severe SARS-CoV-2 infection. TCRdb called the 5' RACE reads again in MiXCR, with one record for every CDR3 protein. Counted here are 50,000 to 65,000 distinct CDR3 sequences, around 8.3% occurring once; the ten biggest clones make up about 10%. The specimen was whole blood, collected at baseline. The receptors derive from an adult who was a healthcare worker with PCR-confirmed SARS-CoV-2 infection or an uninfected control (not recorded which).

In DNA, the CDR3 is TGTGCCAGCGGGCCGACCGGGACAGGGGTACGCGAGCAGTACTTC. Its translation is CASGPTGTGVREQYF. The genes are TRBV27 and TRBJ2-7; 10 bases are a match to TRBD1. The CDR3 spans 15 residues. V lost 8 bases, J lost 6 bases, and 13 bases stayed unmatched. Germline CDR1 MNHEY, CDR2 SMNVEV (reference sequence).

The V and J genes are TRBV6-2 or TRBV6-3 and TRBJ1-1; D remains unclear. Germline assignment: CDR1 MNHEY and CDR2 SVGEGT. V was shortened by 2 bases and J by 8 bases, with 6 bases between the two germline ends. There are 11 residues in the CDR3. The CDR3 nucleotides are TGTGCCAGCAGTTACCCCACGGAAGCTTTCTTT. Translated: CASSYPTEAFF.

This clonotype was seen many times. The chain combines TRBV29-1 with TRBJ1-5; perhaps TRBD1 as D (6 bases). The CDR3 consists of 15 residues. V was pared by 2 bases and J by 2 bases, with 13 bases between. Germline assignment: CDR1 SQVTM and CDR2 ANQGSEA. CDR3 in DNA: TGCAGCGTTGAAATAGGGGCAGGGGGCAATCAGCCCCAGCATTTT. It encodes CSVEIGAGGNQPQHF.

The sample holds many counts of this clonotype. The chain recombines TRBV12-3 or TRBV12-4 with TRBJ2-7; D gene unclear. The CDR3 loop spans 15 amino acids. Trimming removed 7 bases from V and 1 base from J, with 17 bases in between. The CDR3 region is CASKYSRFSSYEQYF. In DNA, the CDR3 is TGTGCCAGCAAGTATTCGCGATTTTCGTCCTACGAGCAGTACTTC.

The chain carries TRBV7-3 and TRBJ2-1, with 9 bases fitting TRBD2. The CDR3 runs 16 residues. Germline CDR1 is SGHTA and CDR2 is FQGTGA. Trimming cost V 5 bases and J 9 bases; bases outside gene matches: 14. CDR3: CASSPGGSGRLGEQFF. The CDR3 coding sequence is TGTGCCAGCAGCCCAGGGGGGAGCGGGAGGCTTGGTGAGCAGTTCTTC.

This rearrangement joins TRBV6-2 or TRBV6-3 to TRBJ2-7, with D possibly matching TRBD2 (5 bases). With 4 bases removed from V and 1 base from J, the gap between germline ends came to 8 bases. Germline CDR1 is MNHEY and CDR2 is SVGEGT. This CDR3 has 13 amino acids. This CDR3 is CASSLERSYEQYF. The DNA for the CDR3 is TGTGCCAGCAGTTTGGAGCGGTCCTACGAGCAGTACTTC.

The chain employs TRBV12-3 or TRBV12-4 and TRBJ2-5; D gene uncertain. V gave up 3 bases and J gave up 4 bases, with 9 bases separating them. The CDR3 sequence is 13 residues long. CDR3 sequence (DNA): TGTGCCAGCAGTTTTTGGGAAAGAGAGACCCAGTACTTC. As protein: CASSFWERETQYF.

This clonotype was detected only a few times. The CDR3, as DNA: TGTGCCAGCAGTTGGAGCGCGGGAGCAGATACGCAGTATTTT. This translates into CASSWSAGADTQYF. The V gene is TRBV6-2 or TRBV6-3, the J gene TRBJ2-3, with TRBD2 matching 7 bases. CDR1 and CDR2 (germline): MNHEY, SVGEGT. This CDR3 is built from 14 residues. The V gene end was trimmed by 4 bases and the J gene end by 4 bases; junction bases not matched to a gene: 5.

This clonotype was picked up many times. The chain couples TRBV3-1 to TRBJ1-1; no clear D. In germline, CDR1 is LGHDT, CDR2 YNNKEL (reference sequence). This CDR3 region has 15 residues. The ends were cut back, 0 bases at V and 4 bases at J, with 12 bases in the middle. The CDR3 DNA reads TGTGCCAGCAGCCAAGATCGGGTTGTCGGCACTGAAGCTTTCTTT. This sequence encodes CASSQDRVVGTEAFF.

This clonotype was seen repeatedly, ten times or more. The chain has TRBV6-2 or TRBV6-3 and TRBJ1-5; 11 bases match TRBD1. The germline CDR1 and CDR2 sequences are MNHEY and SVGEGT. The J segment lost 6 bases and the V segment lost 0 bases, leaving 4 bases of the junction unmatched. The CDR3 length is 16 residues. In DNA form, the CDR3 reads TGTGCCAGCAGTTACTCCGGGACAGGGGGGAGTCAGCCCCAGCATTTT. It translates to CASSYSGTGGSQPQHF.

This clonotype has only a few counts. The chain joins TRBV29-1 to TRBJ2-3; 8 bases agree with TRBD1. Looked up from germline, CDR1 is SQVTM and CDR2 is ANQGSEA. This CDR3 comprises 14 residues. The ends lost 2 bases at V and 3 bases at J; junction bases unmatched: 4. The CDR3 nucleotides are TGCAGCGTTGAACAGGGGGCGCGGACAGATACGCAGTATTTT. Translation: CSVEQGARTDTQYF.

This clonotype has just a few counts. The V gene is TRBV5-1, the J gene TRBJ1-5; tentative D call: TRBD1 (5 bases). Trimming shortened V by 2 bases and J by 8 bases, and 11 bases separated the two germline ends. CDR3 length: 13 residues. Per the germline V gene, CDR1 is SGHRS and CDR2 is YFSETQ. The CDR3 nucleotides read TGCGCCAGCAGCTTTCAGGGTGATGAGCCCCAGCATTTT. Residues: CASSFQGDEPQHF.

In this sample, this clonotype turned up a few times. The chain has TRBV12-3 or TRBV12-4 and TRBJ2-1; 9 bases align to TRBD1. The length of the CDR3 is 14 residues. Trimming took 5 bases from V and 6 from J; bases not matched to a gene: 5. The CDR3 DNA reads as TGTGCCAGCAGTAACCGGGACAGGGTCAATGAGCAGTTCTTC. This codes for CASSNRDRVNEQFF.

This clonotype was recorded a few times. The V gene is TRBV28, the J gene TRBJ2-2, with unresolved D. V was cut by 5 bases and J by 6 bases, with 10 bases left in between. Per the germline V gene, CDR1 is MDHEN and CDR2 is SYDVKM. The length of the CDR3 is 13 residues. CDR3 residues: CASSPNGAGELFF. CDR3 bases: TGTGCCAGCAGTCCGAACGGAGCCGGGGAGCTGTTTTTT.

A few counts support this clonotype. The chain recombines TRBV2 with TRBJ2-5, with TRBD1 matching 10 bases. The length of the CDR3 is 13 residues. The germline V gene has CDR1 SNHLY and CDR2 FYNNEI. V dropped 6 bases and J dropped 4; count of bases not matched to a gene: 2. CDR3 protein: CASRRTGGETQYF. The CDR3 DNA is TGTGCCAGCAGAAGGACAGGGGGAGAGACCCAGTACTTC.

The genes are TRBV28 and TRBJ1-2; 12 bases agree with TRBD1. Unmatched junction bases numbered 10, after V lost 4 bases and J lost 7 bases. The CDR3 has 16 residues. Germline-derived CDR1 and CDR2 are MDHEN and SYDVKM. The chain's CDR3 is CASSSGQGAGGIGYTF. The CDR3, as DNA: TGTGCCAGCAGTTCGGGACAGGGGGCGGGAGGCATTGGCTACACCTTC.

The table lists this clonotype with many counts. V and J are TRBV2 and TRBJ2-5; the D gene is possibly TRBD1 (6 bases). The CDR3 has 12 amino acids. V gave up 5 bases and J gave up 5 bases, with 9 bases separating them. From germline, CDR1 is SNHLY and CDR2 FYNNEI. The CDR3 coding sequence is TGTGCCAGCAGTCAGGGGTCCGAGACCCAGTACTTC. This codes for CASSQGSETQYF.

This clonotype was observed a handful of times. CDR3 sequence: CASSNTGLAGVNEQFF. DNA of the CDR3: TGTGCCAGCAGCAACACTGGTCTAGCGGGAGTCAATGAGCAGTTCTTC. V is TRBV11-2 and J is TRBJ2-1; TRBD2 matches 10 bases. Germline V CDR1 and CDR2: SGHAT, FQNNGV. The CDR3 extends over 16 amino acids. With V trimmed by 5 bases and J by 6 bases, 10 bases remained unmatched. Supplemented by reference TRBV11-2 and TRBJ2-1, the full variable domain reads EAGVAQSPRYKIIEKRQSVAFWCNPISGHATLYWYQQILGQGPKLLIQFQNNGVVDDSQLPKDRFSAERLKGVDSTLKIQPAKLEDSAVYLCASSNTGLAGVNEQFFGPGTRLTVL.

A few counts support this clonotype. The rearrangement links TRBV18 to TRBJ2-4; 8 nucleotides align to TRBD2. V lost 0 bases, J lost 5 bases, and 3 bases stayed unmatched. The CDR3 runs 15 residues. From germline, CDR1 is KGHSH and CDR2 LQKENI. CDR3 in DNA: TGTGCCAGCTCACCACCGGGACTAGGGGAAAACATTCAGTACTTC. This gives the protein CASSPPGLGENIQYF.

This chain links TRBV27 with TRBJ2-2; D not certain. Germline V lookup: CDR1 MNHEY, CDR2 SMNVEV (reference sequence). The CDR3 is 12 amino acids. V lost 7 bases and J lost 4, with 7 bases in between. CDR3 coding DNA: TGTGCCAGCATAGGGCCCACCGGGGAGCTGTTTTTT. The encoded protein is CASIGPTGELFF.